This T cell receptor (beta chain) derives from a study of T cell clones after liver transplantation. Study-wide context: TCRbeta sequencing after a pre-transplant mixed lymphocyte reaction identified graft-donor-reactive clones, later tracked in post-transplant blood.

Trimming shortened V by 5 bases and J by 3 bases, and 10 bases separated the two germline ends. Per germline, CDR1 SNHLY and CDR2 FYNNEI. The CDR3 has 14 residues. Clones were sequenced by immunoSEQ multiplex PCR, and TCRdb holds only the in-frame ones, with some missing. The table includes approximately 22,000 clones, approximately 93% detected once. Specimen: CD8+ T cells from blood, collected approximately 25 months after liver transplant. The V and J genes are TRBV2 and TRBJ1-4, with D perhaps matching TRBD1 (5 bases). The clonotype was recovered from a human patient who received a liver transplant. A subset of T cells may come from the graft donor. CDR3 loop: CASSLTAANEKLFF. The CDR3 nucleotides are TGTGCCAGCAGTTTGACAGCTGCTAATGAAAAACTGTTTTTT.